This T cell receptor (beta chain) stems from a study of molecular identifiers for immune sequencing clone quantification (dated 2018 in TCRdb). Study-level background: For a replicate experiment, RNA from 20,000 or 100,000 naive CD8 T cells was divided into five aliquots, and four of the five aliquots were sequenced. This methods study benchmarked molecular-identifier clustering-based TCR repertoire sequencing (MIDCIRS) and TCR RNA copy counting, using CD8 T cells to do so. On the study overall, not on this receptor specifically: When barcode sub-clustering was omitted, TCR diversity was inflated by chimeric consensus sequences, with chimeras reaching as high as 47%. Spiked-in Jurkat TCR RNA (roughly 10 copies' worth), which is not part of the donor repertoire, was contained in the naive libraries. The sizes of highly expanded clones could end up underestimated when identical TCR molecules share a barcode. Even against a background of one million naive CD8 T cells, spiked-in Jurkat TCR RNA amounting to a single cell's worth was reported to be detectable. In CMV-specific effector cells, clones with more than 20 RNA copies contained over 99% of molecules, whereas in naive cells such clones contained under 1% of molecules. Modeling indicated around 2.7 TCR RNA copies recovered per cell, compared with about 10 by digital PCR, which implies a capture efficiency of approximately 30%.

Libraries of naive CD8 T cells were built from around 20,000 to 1,000,000 sorted cells, with 10%, 30% or 50% of the purified RNA used. Naive CD8 T cells were FACS-sorted as CD8+CD4-CCR7+CD45RA+ on a BD FACSAria II into RLT Plus buffer. To test detection sensitivity, Jurkat RNA equivalent to approximately nine TCR copies was spiked into samples of about 17,000-1,100,000 naive CD8 T cells. Enrichment of CD8 T cells was done with RosetteSep CD8+ T Cell Enrichment Cocktail plus Ficoll-Paque, and ACK red cell lysis came afterward. Libraries were prepared through PCR. The sample was run on a NextSeq 500. Bulk TCR libraries were generated as previously described, with the TCR primers listed in Table S5 used. The Qiagen AllPrep DNA/RNA kit was used to purify total RNA. Before analysis, reads from multiple sequencing runs of the same library were pooled. The study's own analysis went as follows. Reads were retained only if an exact TCR constant sequence was present, and the retained reads were trimmed to 150 nt and grouped according to their 12-nt molecular barcodes. Within each barcode group, reads were sub-clustered at a 15% Levenshtein threshold, and quality-weighted consensus sequences were built per RNA molecule. Non-functional sequences were filtered out, along with any lower-count sequence sitting one edit away from another sequence. Based on fitting two negative binomial distributions, any barcode sub-cluster with under 20% of the maximum read count was discarded. TCRdb reran the public reads through fastp at Q25 and MiXCR, keeping productive beta chains. Duplicate CDR3 protein sequences are folded into a single record with the most common DNA and genes. Here the V and J calls rest on TCRdb's processing, not on the authors' analysis. Present in this sample are 100,000 or so distinct CDR3 sequences, about 35% of which were seen just once. Clones ranked in the top ten supply 9% to 10% of the sample.

Details on this clonotype: Its antigen is unknown. No base quality information exists; no much larger clone differs at one position.

A distance of 16 bases separates the germline ends of V and J, which lose 1 base and 0 bases respectively. Its CDR3 holds 17 amino acids, cysteine through phenylalanine. Only CDR3 DNA is held: 51 bases, read in frame from base 1. From a lookup of the germline V gene, CDR1 and CDR2 are MGHRA and YSYEKL. Recombination joined TRBV4-1 with TRBJ2-7; the D gene is possibly TRBD2, with 5 bases matching. The sample comprised naive CD8+ T cells from blood, with Jurkat cell RNA spiked in. The label giving this sample's cell subset or site can be read as: FACS-sorted CD8+CD4-CCR7+CD45RA+ naive T cells. The TCR originated in a human donor in good health. Some libraries in this study had Jurkat cell RNA spiked in. The CDR3 corresponds to CASSQVIPEAFSYEQYF. The sequenced DNA is TGCGCCAGCAGCCAAGTTATTCCGGAGGCCTTCTCCTACGAGCAGTACTTC.